The source of this T cell receptor beta chain is a study of cytomegalovirus exposure and HLA in healthy donors. Study conclusions and caveats: The likely origin of a cluster of highly shared sequence variants was a sequencing artifact. In the analysis, some V segments, TRBV6-2 and TRBV6-3 included, were excluded as indistinguishable. As a later analysis showed, a missense DCLRE1C variant was linked to trimming of TCR beta V- and J-genes.

As to this clone: Its antigen is not known.

PCR amplification relied on 60 Vbeta primers (plus 13 Jbeta primers). Generated by immunoSEQ multiplex PCR, the TCRdb table keeps only in-frame clones and is missing some. This table holds some 140,000 clones, 75% to 90% found once. The germline V and J ends were trimmed by 2 bases and 7 bases, with 18 bases remaining between them. Germline V lookup: CDR1 GTSNPN, CDR2 SVGIG (reference sequence). This CDR3 region has 15 residues. Sequencing was carried out using PBMCs. The receptor comes from a woman aged 25 to 45 in good health and CMV-seropositive. The genes are TRBV30 and TRBJ2-1, with D perhaps matching TRBD2 (6 bases). The CDR3 is CAWSMTRGGKNEQFF. DNA of the CDR3: TGTGCCTGGAGTATGACTCGGGGCGGGAAAAATGAGCAGTTCTTC.